These 5 T cell receptor beta chains came from one sample sequenced in a study of neurological immune-mediated disorders. TCRdb reprocessed the 5' RACE reads via MiXCR and lists one record per CDR3 protein. Of about 28,000 distinct CDR3 sequences listed, 5% to 7.5% were seen once; the top ten hold just under 9%. Input material: PBMCs. The receptors were sampled from a woman aged 45-59 years in good health.

This clonotype was found many times. V gene TRBV5-6 combines with J gene TRBJ1-6; D gene uncertain. This CDR3 comprises 13 residues. Germline CDR1 SGHDT, CDR2 YYEEEE. V dropped 0 bases and J dropped 9 bases, with 7 bases sitting between them. The CDR3 region is CASSLVRGSPLHF. DNA for the CDR3: TGTGCCAGCAGCTTGGTCCGGGGTTCACCCCTCCACTTT. Drawing the rest from reference TRBV5-6 and TRBJ1-6, the complete variable domain is DAGVTQSPTHLIKTRGQQVTLRCSPKSGHDTVSWYQQALGQGPQFIFQYYEEEERQRGNFPDRFSGHQFPNYSSELNVNALLLGDSALYLCASSLVRGSPLHFGNGTRLTVT.

This clonotype was picked up many times. The chain uses TRBV11-3 and TRBJ2-1; D ambiguous. V lost 3 bases and J 6 bases, leaving 6 bases between the germline ends. The CDR3 spans 12 residues. The germline gives CDR1 SGHNT, CDR2 YENEEA. CDR3 loop: CASSFQSNEQFF. The CDR3 DNA follows: TGTGCCAGCAGCTTCCAATCCAATGAGCAGTTCTTC. Full variable domain (outside the CDR3, taken from reference TRBV11-3 and TRBJ2-1): EAGVVQSPRYKIIEKKQPVAFWCNPISGHNTLYWYLQNLGQGPELLIRYENEEAVDDSQLPKDRFSAERLKGVDSTLKIQPAELGDSAVYLCASSFQSNEQFFGPGTRLTVL.

This clonotype was seen many times. The chain uses TRBV7-2 and TRBJ1-2, with D unresolved. CDR3 length: 15 residues. Looked up from germline, CDR1 is SGHTA and CDR2 is FQGNSA. With 0 bases removed from V and 0 bases from J, the gap between germline ends came to 8 bases. CDR3: CASSLAGMANYGYTF. CDR3 bases: TGTGCCAGCAGCTTAGCAGGGATGGCTAACTATGGCTACACCTTC.

This clonotype was counted ten times or more. This chain connects TRBV15 to TRBJ1-1, with D unclear. Trimming pared 3 bases from V and 0 bases from J, leaving 17 bases between. The CDR3 has 17 amino acids. Per the germline V gene, CDR1 is LNHNV and CDR2 is YYDKDF (reference sequence). Here the CDR3 reads CATSSDRAAPMNTEAFF. DNA of the CDR3: TGTGCCACCAGCAGTGATAGGGCGGCCCCGATGAACACTGAAGCTTTCTTT.

This clonotype came up many times. The chain has TRBV7-2 and TRBJ2-5, with D possibly being TRBD2 (6 bases). Germline-derived CDR1 and CDR2 are SGHTA and FQGNSA. Trimming removed 6 bases from V and 5 bases from J, with 16 bases in between. The CDR3 consists of 14 residues. CDR3 sequence reads: CASRQGGAGETQYF. The CDR3 bases are TGTGCCAGCAGGCAAGGAGGGGCGGGGGAGACCCAGTACTTC.